This entry lists 9 T cell receptor beta chains sequenced from one sample in a study of T cell responses to AZD1222 COVID-19 vaccine. TCRdb's copy holds only in-frame clones and misses some; the assay was immunoSEQ multiplex PCR. The sample consists of under 200,000 clones, 88% of them appearing once. The sample in question was peripheral blood, obtained on day 0 of AZD1222 vaccination. These receptors all come from an adult in good health.

J is TRBJ2-7 and V is TRBV4-3; D is possibly TRBD2 (5 bases). The CDR3 length is 15 residues. V lost 0 bases, J lost 4 bases, and 13 bases lay in between. The germline V gene has CDR1 LGHNA and CDR2 YSLEER. CDR3 DNA: TGCGCCAGCAGCCAAGACCACGGTGGGGAGTACGAGCAGTACTTC. It encodes CASSQDHGGEYEQYF.

The chain is built from TRBV7-9 and TRBJ1-6; D is uncertain. The CDR3 contains 14 residues. Germline CDR1 reads SEHNR; CDR2 reads FQNEAQ (reference sequence). Trimming shortened V by 0 bases and J by 11 bases, and 11 bases separated the two germline ends. This CDR3 reads CASSLAGKLAPLHF. CDR3 sequence (DNA): TGTGCCAGCAGCTTAGCCGGGAAATTGGCACCCCTCCACTTT.

The chain joins TRBV10-2 to TRBJ1-6, with D hard to call. Trimming cost V 2 bases and J 7 bases, with 6 bases left between them. Germline V gene lookup returns CDR1 WSHSY and CDR2 SAAADI. This CDR3 contains 13 residues. CDR3 nucleotide sequence: TGCGCCAGCAGTGAGAACCAGAATTCACCCCTCCACTTT. Amino acids: CASSENQNSPLHF.

This clone was observed once. The chain carries TRBV7-8 and TRBJ1-5; TRBD1 aligns across 8 bases. The germline V gene encodes CDR1 SGHVS and CDR2 FQNEAQ. V was pared by 2 bases and J by 2 bases, with 11 bases of the junction left unmatched. This CDR3 spans 18 amino acids. CDR3 loop: CASSLFDRGLEGNQPQHF. Written as DNA, the CDR3 is TGTGCCAGCAGCTTATTTGACAGGGGATTGGAGGGCAATCAGCCCCAGCATTTT. Full variable domain (missing parts from reference TRBV7-8 and TRBJ1-5): GAGVSQSPRYKVAKRGQDVALRCDPISGHVSLFWYQQALGQGPEFLTYFQNEAQLDKSGLPSDRFFAERPEGSVSTLKIQRTQQEDSAVYLCASSLFDRGLEGNQPQHFGDGTRLSIL.

This clone was seen a single time. The rearrangement uses TRBV7-2 and TRBJ1-3, with D unresolved. Trimming cost V 1 base and J 1 base, with 11 bases left between them. CDR1 and CDR2 (germline): SGHTA, FQGNSA. This CDR3 has 16 residues. The CDR3 nucleotides are TGTGCCAGCAGCTTAGATGTCAGCGGATCTGGAAACACCATATATTTT. This encodes CASSLDVSGSGNTIYF.

The V gene is TRBV18, the J gene TRBJ1-1; D gene ambiguous. The CDR3 is made up of 15 amino acids. Germline assignment: CDR1 KGHSH and CDR2 LQKENI. The V and J ends lost 1 base and 3 bases respectively, with 12 bases between them. Here the CDR3 reads CASSPRPVEDTEAFF. The CDR3 nucleotides read TGTGCCAGCTCACCACGACCGGTGGAGGACACTGAAGCTTTCTTT. Full variable domain (remainder filled in from reference TRBV18 and TRBJ1-1): NAGVMQNPRHLVRRRGQEARLRCSPMKGHSHVYWYRQLPEEGLKFMVYLQKENIIDESGMPKERFSAEFPKEGPSILRIQQVVRGDSAAYFCASSPRPVEDTEAFFGQGTRLTVV.

V is TRBV28 and J is TRBJ1-2; no firm D call. CDR3 size: 12 residues. Trimming stripped 7 bases from V and 8 bases from J, with 14 bases between. Looked up from germline, CDR1 is MDHEN and CDR2 is SYDVKM. CDR3 nucleotide sequence: TGTGCCAGCACCCGGAGGGTGGGAGGCTACACCTTC. This translates into CASTRRVGGYTF.

This clone was seen only a few times. The chain recombines TRBV5-1 with TRBJ1-1; D is unclear. V shed 4 bases and J shed 0 bases, with 7 bases lying between them. The CDR3 consists of 13 residues. CDR1 SGHRS and CDR2 YFSETQ come from the germline V gene. CDR3 residues: CASSRAVNTEAFF. The CDR3 bases are TGCGCCAGCAGCCGCGCAGTGAACACTGAAGCTTTCTTT.

This clone is categorized as medium-sized. The chain combines TRBV4-2 with TRBJ2-7; 14 bases match TRBD2. CDR3 length equals 16 residues. Trimming took 0 bases from V and 5 from J; bases not matched to a gene: 3. Germline V gene sequence: CDR1 LGHNA, CDR2 YNFKEQ. CDR3 amino acids: CASSQDGTSGSNEQYF. CDR3 in DNA: TGTGCCAGCAGCCAAGATGGGACTAGCGGGAGTAACGAGCAGTACTTC.